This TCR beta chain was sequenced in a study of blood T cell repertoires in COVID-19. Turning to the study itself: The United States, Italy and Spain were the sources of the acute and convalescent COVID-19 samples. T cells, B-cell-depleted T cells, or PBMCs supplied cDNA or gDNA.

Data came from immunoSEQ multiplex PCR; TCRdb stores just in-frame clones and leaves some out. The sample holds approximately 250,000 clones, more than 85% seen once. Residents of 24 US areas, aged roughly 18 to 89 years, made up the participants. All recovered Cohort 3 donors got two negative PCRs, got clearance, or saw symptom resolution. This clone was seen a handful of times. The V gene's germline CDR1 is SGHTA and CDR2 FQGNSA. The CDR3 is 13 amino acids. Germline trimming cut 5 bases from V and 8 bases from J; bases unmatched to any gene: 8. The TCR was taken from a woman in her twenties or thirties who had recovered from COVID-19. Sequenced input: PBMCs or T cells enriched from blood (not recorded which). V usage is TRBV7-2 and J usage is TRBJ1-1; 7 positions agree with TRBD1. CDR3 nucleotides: TGTGCCAGCAGCCGCGACCGGGGACAGGAAGCTTTCTTT. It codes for CASSRDRGQEAFF.